A single sample gave rise to the 27 T cell receptor beta chains below, sequenced in a study of glioma-infiltrating T cells after dendritic cell vaccination. Profiled with immunoSEQ multiplex PCR; TCRdb holds only in-frame clones, not every one. The sample consists of 93,000 or so clones, roughly 76% of them appearing once. Sequences were derived from blood, sampled before dendritic cell vaccination. These receptors all come from a human donor with glioblastoma.

This chain joins TRBV2 and TRBJ2-1, with 9 bases that match TRBD2. CDR3 length: 14 residues. V lost 3 bases to trimming and J lost 8 bases; unmatched junction nucleotides: 5. The germline gives CDR1 SNHLY, CDR2 FYNNEI. The CDR3 spells CASSEASGEDEQFF. The CDR3 bases are TGTGCCAGCAGTGAGGCTAGCGGGGAGGATGAGCAGTTCTTC.

This clone ranks as medium-sized. The genes are TRBV18 and TRBJ1-1, with a possible D match to TRBD1 (6 bases). Germline CDR1 and CDR2: KGHSH and LQKENI. V gave up 6 bases and J gave up 5 bases, with 16 bases separating them. The CDR3 consists of 14 residues. DNA for the CDR3: TGTGCCAGCTCCCGAAACAGGGAGTTGACTGAAGCTTTCTTT. It yields the protein CASSRNRELTEAFF.

Only one count was recorded for this clone. The rearrangement links TRBV5-1 to TRBJ2-1; 7 bases align to TRBD2. From germline, CDR1 is SGHRS and CDR2 YFSETQ. The ends lost 4 bases at V and 0 bases at J; junction bases unmatched: 4. The CDR3 has 15 amino acids. In DNA, the CDR3 is TGCGCCAGCAGCGAGTGGGGGGGCTCCTACAATGAGCAGTTCTTC. The encoded protein is CASSEWGGSYNEQFF.

This chain connects TRBV30 to TRBJ1-5, with no clear D. V was cut by 1 base and J by 5 bases, with 9 bases left in between. Per germline, CDR1 GTSNPN and CDR2 SVGIG (reference sequence). This CDR3 spans 13 amino acids. In nucleotides, the CDR3 is TGTGCCTGGAGTGAGAGAGCCGATCAGCCCCAGCATTTT. Translating gives CAWSERADQPQHF.

The chain links TRBV11-2 to TRBJ1-3; D perhaps matches TRBD1 (6 bases). The length of the CDR3 is 15 residues. Germline V gives CDR1 SGHAT, CDR2 FQNNGV. Trimming removed 5 bases from V and 0 bases from J, with 11 bases in between. CDR3 protein: CASSLNRVSGNTIYF. CDR3 DNA sequence: TGTGCCAGCAGCCTGAACAGGGTCTCTGGAAACACCATATATTTT.

The chain recombines TRBV7-6 with TRBJ1-1, with D hard to call. V dropped 2 bases and J dropped 2 bases, with 9 bases sitting between them. The length of the CDR3 is 14 residues. Germline CDR1 is SGHVS and CDR2 is FNYEAQ. CDR3 DNA sequence: TGTGCCAGCAGCTTATTCGAGGAAAACACTGAAGCTTTCTTT. Its translation is CASSLFEENTEAFF.

This sequence joins TRBV5-1 and TRBJ1-1; D remains unclear. CDR1 is SGHRS, CDR2 YFSETQ, per germline. This CDR3 has 17 amino acids. The V end was cut by 4 bases, the J end by 0 bases, with 19 bases between. The chain's CDR3 is CASSLRPKGGMNTEAFF. The CDR3 nucleotides read TGCGCCAGCAGCCTCCGGCCCAAAGGCGGTATGAACACTGAAGCTTTCTTT.

This clone was seen a few times. The rearrangement uses TRBV11-3 and TRBJ2-5, with TRBD2 matching 12 bases. The CDR3 has 18 amino acids. CDR1 SGHNT and CDR2 YENEEA come from the germline V gene. Losses at the gene ends were 6 bases for V and 5 bases for J; bases not matched to a gene: 16. In nucleotides, the CDR3 is TGTGCCAGCAGTCAATCTCTCCTAGCGGGGGGGCCAAGGGAGACCCAGTACTTC. Translated: CASSQSLLAGGPRETQYF.

This clone was seen a single time. The chain uses TRBV6-6 and TRBJ1-1, with a tentative D call TRBD1 (6 bases). Trimming removed 6 bases at V and 10 bases at J, with 27 bases between. Germline CDR1 and CDR2: MNHNY and SVGAGI (reference sequence). This CDR3 region has 16 residues. The CDR3 sequence is CASRPRQAQIESGAFF. The CDR3 DNA sequence: TGTGCCAGCAGACCCAGACAGGCGCAGATTGAATCGGGAGCTTTCTTT.

V gene TRBV13 combines with J gene TRBJ2-7; D is perhaps TRBD2 (6 bases). This CDR3 is built from 15 residues. V lost 5 bases and J 0 bases, leaving 14 bases between the germline ends. CDR1 and CDR2 (germline): PRHDT, FYEKMQ (reference sequence). Written as DNA, the CDR3 is TGTGCCAGCAGCCCGTCGGGGGTTAGCTCCTACGAGCAGTACTTC. Amino acid sequence: CASSPSGVSSYEQYF.

The genes are TRBV11-2 and TRBJ2-1, with a possible D match to TRBD1 (6 bases). The germline V gene encodes CDR1 SGHAT and CDR2 FQNNGV. V gave up 5 bases and J gave up 2 bases, with 16 bases separating them. The CDR3 consists of 16 residues. Here the CDR3 reads CASSLSGAQPYNEQFF. DNA for the CDR3: TGTGCCAGCAGCCTTTCAGGGGCTCAACCCTACAATGAGCAGTTCTTC.

The rearrangement links TRBV5-1 to TRBJ2-4, with D possibly TRBD2 on 7 matching bases. The ends were cut back, 1 base at V and 1 base at J, with 12 bases in the middle. From germline, CDR1 is SGHRS and CDR2 YFSETQ. The CDR3 covers 16 residues. As DNA, the CDR3 is TGCGCCAGCAGCTTGAGGGGGGGGGCCGCCAAAAACATTCAGTACTTC. Residues: CASSLRGGAAKNIQYF.

Points on this clone: Within the sample, other DNA sequences also encode this same CDR3. This chain joins TRBV15 and TRBJ2-7, with 7 nucleotides matching TRBD2. The CDR3 covers 14 residues. CDR1 LNHNV and CDR2 YYDKDF come from the germline V gene (reference sequence). J was trimmed by 3 bases and V by 0 bases; bases with no gene match: 2. The CDR3 loop reads CATSRDPGGYEQYF. The CDR3, as DNA: TGTGCCACCAGCAGAGACCCGGGAGGCTACGAGCAGTACTTC.

This clone was picked up a small number of times. The chain joins TRBV19 to TRBJ2-3, with 8 bases matching TRBD1. CDR1 is LNHDA, CDR2 SQIVND, per germline (reference sequence). CDR3 length: 14 residues. J gave up 7 bases and V 7 bases, and 10 bases lay outside the gene matches. The CDR3 sequence: CASKPGQVGNTQYF. CDR3 nucleotides: TGTGCCAGTAAACCGGGACAGGTCGGGAATACGCAGTATTTT.

This chain links TRBV11-2 with TRBJ1-2; D is possibly TRBD1 (5 bases). The CDR3 totals 13 residues. Germline values: CDR1 SGHAT, CDR2 FQNNGV. V shed 3 bases and J shed 7 bases, with 12 bases lying between them. This chain's CDR3 is CASSLGGTSGYTF. The DNA for the CDR3 is TGTGCCAGCAGCTTGGGGGGGACGTCTGGCTACACCTTC.

The chain is built from TRBV10-3 and TRBJ2-1; D may be TRBD1 (6 bases). Trimming cost V 5 bases and J 1 base, with 12 bases left between them. The CDR3 sequence is 15 residues long. Germline V gene data show CDR1 as ENHRY and CDR2 as SYGVKD. The CDR3 DNA reads as TGTGCCATCAGTTCACGGGACACTTCCTACAATGAGCAGTTCTTC. The encoded protein is CAISSRDTSYNEQFF.

The rearrangement joins TRBV18 to TRBJ1-5, with D possibly TRBD1 on 5 matching bases. The CDR3 has 14 residues. From germline, CDR1 is KGHSH and CDR2 LQKENI. The germline V and J ends were trimmed by 4 bases and 7 bases, with 14 bases remaining between them. CDR3 sequence reads: CASSQGGDSQPQHF. The CDR3 DNA reads TGTGCCAGCTCACAGGGAGGGGATTCCCAGCCCCAGCATTTT.

This rearrangement joins TRBV5-1 to TRBJ1-1, with a tentative D call TRBD1 (5 bases). This CDR3 has 15 amino acids. From germline, CDR1 is SGHRS and CDR2 YFSETQ. Trimming shortened V by 7 bases and J by 1 base, and 17 bases separated the two germline ends. The CDR3 loop is CASRVSTDQNTEAFF. DNA of the CDR3: TGCGCCAGCCGCGTATCGACAGACCAGAACACTGAAGCTTTCTTT.

The chain couples TRBV30 to TRBJ1-1, with a weak D call TRBD1 (6 bases). Germline CDR1 and CDR2: GTSNPN and SVGIG (reference sequence). This CDR3 spans 16 amino acids. V was clipped by 3 bases and J by 5 bases, with 22 bases between them. Here the CDR3 reads CAWSAARGYAKTEAFF. The CDR3 nucleotides read TGTGCCTGGAGCGCTGCCAGGGGATACGCGAAGACTGAAGCTTTCTTT.

The gene calls are TRBV4-2 and TRBJ2-2; 9 nucleotides line up with TRBD2. After removal of 1 base from V and 1 base from J, the junction contained 1 base not matched to a gene. The V gene's germline CDR1 is LGHNA and CDR2 YNFKEQ. The CDR3 is 16 amino acids. The CDR3 region is CASSQGAGGNTGELFF. Written as DNA, the CDR3 is TGTGCCAGCAGCCAAGGAGCGGGGGGGAACACCGGGGAGCTGTTTTTT.

CDR3 protein: CASSLERTGLGNYGYTF. The CDR3 DNA follows: TGTGCCAGCAGCCTGGAACGGACAGGGTTAGGTAACTATGGCTACACCTTC. V gene TRBV7-9 combines with J gene TRBJ1-2; TRBD1 agrees at 8 bases. The V gene end was trimmed by 5 bases and the J gene end by 1 base; junction bases not matched to a gene: 12. The germline gives CDR1 SEHNR, CDR2 FQNEAQ (reference sequence). The CDR3 extends over 17 amino acids.

The V and J genes are TRBV30 and TRBJ1-6; D ambiguous. From germline, CDR1 is GTSNPN and CDR2 SVGIG (reference sequence). This CDR3 contains 14 residues. V shed 5 bases and J shed 9 bases, with 17 bases lying between them. The CDR3 nucleotides read TGTGCCTGGCCCCCCGCCGCGGGGTTTTCACCCCTCCACTTT. The encoded protein is CAWPPAAGFSPLHF.

CDR3 DNA sequence: TGTGCCAGCAGTGCCCGGACAGATACGCAGTATTTT. Amino acids: CASSARTDTQYF. The chain combines TRBV25-1 with TRBJ2-3; D remains unclear. Germline CDR1 is MGHDK and CDR2 is SYGVNS. The CDR3 runs 12 residues. Trimming shortened V by 4 bases and J by 3 bases, and 5 bases separated the two germline ends.

The genes are TRBV2 and TRBJ2-5; 13 bases fit TRBD2. The CDR3 covers 14 residues. Germline CDR1 SNHLY, CDR2 FYNNEI. Unmatched junction bases numbered 2, after V lost 5 bases and J lost 5 bases. This CDR3 reads CASSRLAGGETQYF. The CDR3 coding sequence is TGTGCCAGCAGTAGACTAGCGGGGGGTGAGACCCAGTACTTC.

The chain uses TRBV4-2 and TRBJ1-5; TRBD1 agrees at 12 bases. Germline-derived CDR1 and CDR2 are LGHNA and YNFKEQ. J lost 7 bases, V lost 3 bases, and 4 bases had no gene match. This CDR3 has 15 amino acids. DNA of the CDR3: TGTGCCAGCAGCCAGGGGACAGGGGGCAGGCAGCCCCAGCATTTT. It codes for CASSQGTGGRQPQHF.

J is TRBJ1-2 and V is TRBV5-4; 9 bases map to TRBD1. V shed 4 bases and J 8 bases; nucleotides not matched to a gene: 12. This CDR3 has 15 amino acids. Germline V lookup: CDR1 SGHNT, CDR2 YYREEE (reference sequence). The CDR3 DNA sequence: TGTGCCAGCAGCATCTCGGGACAGGGTGCGGGAGGCTACACCTTC. The encoded protein is CASSISGQGAGGYTF.

This chain uses TRBV7-9 with TRBJ2-3; maybe TRBD1 (6 bases). Germline CDR1 reads SEHNR; CDR2 reads FQNEAQ (reference sequence). This CDR3 contains 14 residues. V lost 1 base and J 1 base, leaving 6 bases between the germline ends. CDR3 nucleotides: TGTGCCAGCAGCTTAGACAGGGGCACAGATACGCAGTATTTT. Translation gives CASSLDRGTDTQYF.